These T cell receptor beta chains were read from a single sample in a study of early T cells in non-severe SARS-CoV-2 infection. Using its own MiXCR run on the 5' RACE reads, TCRdb lists one record per CDR3 protein. The table shows tens of thousands of distinct CDR3 sequences, with around 12% occurring only once. Sequenced input: whole blood. The receptors were sampled from an adult who was a healthcare worker with PCR-confirmed SARS-CoV-2 infection or an uninfected control (not recorded which). CDR3s include the opening cysteine and the closing phenylalanine or tryptophan.

J gene	V gene	CDR3 protein
TRBJ1-5	TRBV20-1	CSAQPPGRPNQPQHF
TRBJ2-1	TRBV29-1	CSVDGPKSDEQFF
TRBJ2-7	TRBV4-1	CASSPFGGRGPRASYEQYF
TRBJ2-5	TRBV18	CASSPRGQETQYF
TRBJ2-7	TRBV7-9	CASSLAWGASYEQYF
TRBJ1-2	TRBV6-6	CASSSDWGYTF
TRBJ2-7	TRBV5-1	CASRTLESSYEQYF
TRBJ1-1	TRBV5-1	CASSFGGPLNTEAFF
TRBJ1-5	TRBV12-3/TRBV12-4	CASSSSRDPTNSNQPQHF
TRBJ2-1	TRBV20-1	CSGSERVEQFF
TRBJ2-1	TRBV27	CASSSSSYNEQFF
TRBJ2-1	TRBV6-1	CASSESLAGAGSEQFF
TRBJ2-6	TRBV6-5	CASSYDRGRISGANVLTF
TRBJ2-7	TRBV12-3/TRBV12-4	CASSSASVDEQYF
TRBJ1-5	TRBV7-8	CASSPLSGNQPQHF
TRBJ2-5	TRBV5-1	CASSVGQETQYF
TRBJ1-5	TRBV19	CASSALGSNQPQHF
TRBJ2-5	TRBV7-2	CASSRRAGSFMAETQYF
TRBJ2-7	TRBV10-3	CAISESGGSYEQYF
TRBJ2-1	TRBV5-1	CASSKLAGTYNEQFF
TRBJ2-7	TRBV7-3	CASSNRERVGEQYF
TRBJ2-1	TRBV30	CAWSVKLAGGINNEQFF
TRBJ2-7	TRBV19	CASTRGGLAGDHYEQYF
TRBJ2-1	TRBV5-4	CASSPSGGRLYNEQFF
TRBJ2-1	TRBV6-6	CASSSPGGSSYNEQFF
TRBJ2-7	TRBV5-4	CASSSPGQGVSYEQYF
TRBJ2-1	TRBV20-1	CSADSGRAWNEQFF
TRBJ1-6	TRBV3-1	CASSHGSSYNSPLHF
TRBJ2-1	TRBV6-2/TRBV6-3	CASSYSYEQFF
TRBJ2-5	TRBV7-9	CASSLGVAGGPQETQYF
TRBJ1-1	TRBV28	CASRIGLGPGGQTEAFF
TRBJ2-5	TRBV3-1	CASSRAETQYF
TRBJ2-3	TRBV28	CASTSPGGRSTDTQYF
TRBJ2-1	TRBV20-1	CSAMSGFSYNEQFF
TRBJ2-7	TRBV3-1	CASSQVAAGAYEQYF
TRBJ2-7	TRBV4-1	CASSQAGTTYF
TRBJ2-1	TRBV7-2	CASSGGDVGQFF
TRBJ2-5	TRBV7-6	CASSFRTGGAEETQYF
TRBJ2-7	TRBV20-1	CSASGTYYEQYF
TRBJ1-4	TRBV5-1	CASSPSTGGEEKLFF